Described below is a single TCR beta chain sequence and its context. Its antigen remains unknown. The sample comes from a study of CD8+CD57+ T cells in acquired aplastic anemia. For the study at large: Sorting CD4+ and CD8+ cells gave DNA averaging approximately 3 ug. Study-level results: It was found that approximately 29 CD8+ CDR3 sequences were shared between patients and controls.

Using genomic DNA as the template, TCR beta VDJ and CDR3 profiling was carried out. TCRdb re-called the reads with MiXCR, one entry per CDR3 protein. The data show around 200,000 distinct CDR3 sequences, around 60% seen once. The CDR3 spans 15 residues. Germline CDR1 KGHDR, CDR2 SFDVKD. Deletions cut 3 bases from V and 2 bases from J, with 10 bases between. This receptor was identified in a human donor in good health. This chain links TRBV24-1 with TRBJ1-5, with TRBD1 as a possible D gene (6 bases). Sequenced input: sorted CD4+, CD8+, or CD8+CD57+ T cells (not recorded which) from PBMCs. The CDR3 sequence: CATSDRGRGNQPQHF. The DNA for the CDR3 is TGTGCCACCAGTGATCGGGGGCGAGGCAATCAGCCCCAGCATTTT.